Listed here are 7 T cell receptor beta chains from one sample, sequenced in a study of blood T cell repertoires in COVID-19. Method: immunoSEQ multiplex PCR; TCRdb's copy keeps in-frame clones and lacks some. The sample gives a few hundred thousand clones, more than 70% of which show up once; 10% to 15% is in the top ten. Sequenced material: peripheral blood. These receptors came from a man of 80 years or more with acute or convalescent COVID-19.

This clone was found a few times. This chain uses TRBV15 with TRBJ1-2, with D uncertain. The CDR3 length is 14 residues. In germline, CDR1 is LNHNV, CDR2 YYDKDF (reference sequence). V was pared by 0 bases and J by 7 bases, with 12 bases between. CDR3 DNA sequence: TGTGCCACCAGCAGAGAAAGGGTAGGGAGTGGCTACACCTTC. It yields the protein CATSRERVGSGYTF.

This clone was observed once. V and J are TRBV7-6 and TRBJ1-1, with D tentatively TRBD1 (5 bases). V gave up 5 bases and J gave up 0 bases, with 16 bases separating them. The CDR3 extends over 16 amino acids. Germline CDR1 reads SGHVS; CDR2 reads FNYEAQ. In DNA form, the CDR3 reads TGTGCCAGCAGCCTCCCCGGGAGGGGCATGAACACTGAAGCTTTCTTT. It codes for CASSLPGRGMNTEAFF.

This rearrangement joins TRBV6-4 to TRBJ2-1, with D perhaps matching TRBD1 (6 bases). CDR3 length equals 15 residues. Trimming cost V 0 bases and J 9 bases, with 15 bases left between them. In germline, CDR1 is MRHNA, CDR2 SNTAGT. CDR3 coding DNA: TGTGCCAGCAGTGACTCAGGGGGAAGAGGGGGTGAGCAGTTCTTC. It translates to CASSDSGGRGGEQFF.

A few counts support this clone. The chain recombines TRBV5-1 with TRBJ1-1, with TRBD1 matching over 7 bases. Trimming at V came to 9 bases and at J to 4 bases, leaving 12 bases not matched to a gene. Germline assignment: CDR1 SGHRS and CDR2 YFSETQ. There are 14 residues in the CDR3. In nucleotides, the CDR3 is TGCGCCACCAAGTTAGGACAGGAGGGCACTGAAGCTTTCTTT. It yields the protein CATKLGQEGTEAFF.

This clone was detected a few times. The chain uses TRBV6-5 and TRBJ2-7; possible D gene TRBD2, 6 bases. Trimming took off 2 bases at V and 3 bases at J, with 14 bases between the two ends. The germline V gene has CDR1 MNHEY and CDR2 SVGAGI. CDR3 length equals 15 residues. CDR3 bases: TGTGCCAGCAGTTACGCAAGGGAGGCCCACTACGAGCAGTACTTC. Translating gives CASSYAREAHYEQYF.

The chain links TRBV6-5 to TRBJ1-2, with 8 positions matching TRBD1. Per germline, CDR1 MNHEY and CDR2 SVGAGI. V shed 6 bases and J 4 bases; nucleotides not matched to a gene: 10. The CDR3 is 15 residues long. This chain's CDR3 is CASRDPGQDLYGYTF. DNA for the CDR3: TGTGCCAGCAGGGACCCGGGACAGGACCTCTATGGCTACACCTTC.

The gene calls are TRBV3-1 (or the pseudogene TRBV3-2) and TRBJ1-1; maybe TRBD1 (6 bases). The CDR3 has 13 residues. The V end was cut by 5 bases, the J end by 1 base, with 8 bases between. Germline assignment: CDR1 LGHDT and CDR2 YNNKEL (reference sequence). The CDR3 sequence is CASSSTGNTEAFF. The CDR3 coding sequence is TGTGCCAGCAGCTCGACAGGGAACACTGAAGCTTTCTTT.